The rows below give T cell receptor beta chains drawn from one sample of a study of T cell changes during pregnancy in multiple sclerosis. Sequenced by immunoSEQ multiplex PCR; TCRdb stores in-frame clones only, minus some. The profile shows about 20,000 clones, around nine tenths of them singletons. The sample in question was CD8+ T cells from peripheral blood mononuclear cells, obtained after pregnancy. The receptors here all came from a female donor in good health, enrolled as a control in a pregnancy study. CDR3s include the opening cysteine and the closing phenylalanine or tryptophan. D genes are given only for firm matches. Size is omitted from some rows. Given values are once, few, many or a class for expanded clones.

CDR3 DNA: TGTGCCAGCAGCCAGGGGTACCGGAACACTGAAGCTTTCTTT
CDR3 protein: CASSQGYRNTEAFF
J gene: TRBJ1-1
V gene: TRBV11-2
CDR3 length: 14
D gene: -
clone size: -

CDR3 DNA: TGTGCCAGCAGCATGTCGGGGGGCCGGGAGACCCAGTACTTC
CDR3 protein: CASSMSGGRETQYF
J gene: TRBJ2-5
V gene: TRBV7-9
CDR3 length: 14
D gene: -
clone size: -

CDR3 DNA: TGTGCCAGCAGCCAGGGACAGATGTGGACTGAAGCTTTCTTT
CDR3 protein: CASSQGQMWTEAFF
J gene: TRBJ1-1
V gene: TRBV14
CDR3 length: 14
D gene: TRBD1
clone size: once

CDR3 DNA: TGCAGCGTTGAAAGCGGGGGGCCCTCCCGGGAGCAGTACTTC
CDR3 protein: CSVESGGPSREQYF
J gene: TRBJ2-7
V gene: TRBV29-1
CDR3 length: 14
D gene: TRBD2
clone size: once

CDR3 DNA: TGTGCCAGCAGTTTACGGGACTTCCCAGACGAGCAGTACTTC
CDR3 protein: CASSLRDFPDEQYF
J gene: TRBJ2-7
V gene: TRBV27
CDR3 length: 14
D gene: -
clone size: -

CDR3 DNA: TGTGCCAGCAGGGTCCCTGGGGGTGGAGGGACTGAAGCTTTCTTT
CDR3 protein: CASRVPGGGGTEAFF
J gene: TRBJ1-1
V gene: TRBV7-9
CDR3 length: 15
D gene: -
clone size: -

CDR3 DNA: TGTGCCAGCAGCTCCGCCTCCGGGGATACGCAGTATTTT
CDR3 protein: CASSSASGDTQYF
J gene: TRBJ2-3
V gene: TRBV7-6
CDR3 length: 13
D gene: -
clone size: -

CDR3 DNA: TGCGCCAGCAGCCATTTCCCGGGGGGGGTTAGCTCCTACAATGAGCAGTTCTTC
CDR3 protein: CASSHFPGGVSSYNEQFF
J gene: TRBJ2-1
V gene: TRBV4-1
CDR3 length: 18
D gene: TRBD2
clone size: -

CDR3 DNA: TGTGCCAGCAGTTACTCTTCCGTATTGAACACTGAAGCTTTCTTT
CDR3 protein: CASSYSSVLNTEAFF
J gene: TRBJ1-1
V gene: TRBV6-5
CDR3 length: 15
D gene: -
clone size: -

CDR3 DNA: TGCAGCCAGGAGGGCCAAGGGGTAGCCAATGAGCAGTTCTTC
CDR3 protein: CSQEGQGVANEQFF
J gene: TRBJ2-1
V gene: TRBV29-1
CDR3 length: 14
D gene: -
clone size: -

CDR3 DNA: TGCGCCAGCAGCCAAGATCGCAGAAACACTGAAGCTTTCTTT
CDR3 protein: CASSQDRRNTEAFF
J gene: TRBJ1-1
V gene: TRBV4-1
CDR3 length: 14
D gene: -
clone size: -

CDR3 DNA: TGTGCCAGCAGTTCAGCAGGGTATAACACCGGGGAGCTGTTTTTT
CDR3 protein: CASSSAGYNTGELFF
J gene: TRBJ2-2
V gene: TRBV6-5
CDR3 length: 15
D gene: -
clone size: -

CDR3 DNA: TGTGCCAGCAGCGTAGAGGGGTCCTTGAGAACCTACGAGCAGTACTTC
CDR3 protein: CASSVEGSLRTYEQYF
J gene: TRBJ2-7
V gene: TRBV9
CDR3 length: 16
D gene: -
clone size: -

CDR3 DNA: TGTGCCAGCAGTGGACAGGGGTCTAACTATGGCTACACCTTC
CDR3 protein: CASSGQGSNYGYTF
J gene: TRBJ1-2
V gene: TRBV5-5
CDR3 length: 14
D gene: TRBD1
clone size: -

CDR3 DNA: TGTGCCAGCAGCCCGACTAGCGGGAAGTTTTACGAGCAGTACTTC
CDR3 protein: CASSPTSGKFYEQYF
J gene: TRBJ2-7
V gene: TRBV7-6
CDR3 length: 15
D gene: TRBD2
clone size: -

CDR3 DNA: TGTGCCAGCAGCTTAGCGGCCCGGGGGAACACTGAAGCTTTCTTT
CDR3 protein: CASSLAARGNTEAFF
J gene: TRBJ1-1
V gene: TRBV7-8
CDR3 length: 15
D gene: -
clone size: -

CDR3 DNA: TGTGCCAGCAGTGAAGCGCGGCGTACATTAAGGGGTGAGCAGTACTTC
CDR3 protein: CASSEARRTLRGEQYF
J gene: TRBJ2-7
V gene: TRBV2
CDR3 length: 16
D gene: -
clone size: medium-sized

CDR3 DNA: TGTGCCAGCAGCCCCGCGCCCCAAGAGACCCAGTACTTC
CDR3 protein: CASSPAPQETQYF
J gene: TRBJ2-5
V gene: TRBV6-4
CDR3 length: 13
D gene: -
clone size: medium-sized

CDR3 DNA: TGTGCCAGCTCACCTTCAGGGATAGATCAGCCCCAGCATTTT
CDR3 protein: CASSPSGIDQPQHF
J gene: TRBJ1-5
V gene: TRBV18
CDR3 length: 14
D gene: -
clone size: -

CDR3 DNA: TGTGCCAGTAGTATAGACAGGGATGGCAATCAGCCCCAGCATTTT
CDR3 protein: CASSIDRDGNQPQHF
J gene: TRBJ1-5
V gene: TRBV19
CDR3 length: 15
D gene: -
clone size: -

CDR3 DNA: TGCAGCGTTGAAGACCCAAACTCGTCCACAGATACGCAGTATTTT
CDR3 protein: CSVEDPNSSTDTQYF
J gene: TRBJ2-3
V gene: TRBV29-1
CDR3 length: 15
D gene: -
clone size: -

CDR3 DNA: TGTGCCAGCAGTTGGGCTAGCGGGAGCGAGCAGTACTTC
CDR3 protein: CASSWASGSEQYF
J gene: TRBJ2-7
V gene: TRBV27
CDR3 length: 13
D gene: TRBD2
clone size: -

CDR3 DNA: TGTGCCAGCAGTACCCGGAGACAGGGGAACACTGAAGCTTTCTTT
CDR3 protein: CASSTRRQGNTEAFF
J gene: TRBJ1-1
V gene: TRBV27
CDR3 length: 15
D gene: TRBD1
clone size: -

CDR3 DNA: TGTGCCAGCAGTTCGGCAGGGAACTATGGCTACACCTTC
CDR3 protein: CASSSAGNYGYTF
J gene: TRBJ1-2
V gene: TRBV27
CDR3 length: 13
D gene: -
clone size: -

CDR3 DNA: TGTGCCAGCAGGTCCTCTCAGGGTCGGGACTATGGCTACACCTTC
CDR3 protein: CASRSSQGRDYGYTF
J gene: TRBJ1-2
V gene: TRBV2
CDR3 length: 15
D gene: -
clone size: once

CDR3 DNA: TGCGCCAGCAGCCAAGATCTAGCTTCACAAGAGACCCAGTACTTC
CDR3 protein: CASSQDLASQETQYF
J gene: TRBJ2-5
V gene: TRBV4-1
CDR3 length: 15
D gene: -
clone size: few

CDR3 DNA: TGTGCCAGCAGCAGACAGGGGACCCTTGAAAAACTGTTTTTT
CDR3 protein: CASSRQGTLEKLFF
J gene: TRBJ1-4
V gene: TRBV6-1
CDR3 length: 14
D gene: TRBD1
clone size: -

CDR3 DNA: TGTGCCAGCAGCCATCCCTTAGTGACAGATAACACTGAAGCTTTCTTT
CDR3 protein: CASSHPLVTDNTEAFF
J gene: TRBJ1-1
V gene: TRBV14
CDR3 length: 16
D gene: -
clone size: -

CDR3 DNA: TGTGCCTGGAGTGTCACCGGACAGGGGGCGACCTTC
CDR3 protein: CAWSVTGQGATF
J gene: TRBJ1-2
V gene: TRBV30
CDR3 length: 12
D gene: TRBD1
clone size: -

CDR3 DNA: TGTGCCAGCAGCCCAAGCATATCCGGGGAGCTGTTTTTT
CDR3 protein: CASSPSISGELFF
J gene: TRBJ2-2
V gene: TRBV4-2
CDR3 length: 13
D gene: -
clone size: -

CDR3 DNA: TGCGCCAGCAGCCTGGGTTCCGGGGGCACAGATACGCAGTATTTT
CDR3 protein: CASSLGSGGTDTQYF
J gene: TRBJ2-3
V gene: TRBV5-1
CDR3 length: 15
D gene: -
clone size: -

CDR3 DNA: TGTGCCAGCAGCCCTCTGGGCCAGGGGAGTTCACCCCTCCACTTT
CDR3 protein: CASSPLGQGSSPLHF
J gene: TRBJ1-6
V gene: TRBV14
CDR3 length: 15
D gene: -
clone size: -

CDR3 DNA: TGTGCCATCAGTGAGGCTGGGGCCGCCACTGAAGCTTTCTTT
CDR3 protein: CAISEAGAATEAFF
J gene: TRBJ1-1
V gene: TRBV10-3
CDR3 length: 14
D gene: -
clone size: -

CDR3 DNA: TGTGCCAGCAGTTTTCCAACCGGTACTAGCGGGAGCTCCTACAATGAGCAGTTCTTC
CDR3 protein: CASSFPTGTSGSSYNEQFF
J gene: TRBJ2-1
V gene: TRBV27
CDR3 length: 19
D gene: TRBD2
clone size: -

CDR3 DNA: TGTGCCAGCAGCACAGGGGGCGGGATAGATACGCAGTATTTT
CDR3 protein: CASSTGGGIDTQYF
J gene: TRBJ2-3
V gene: TRBV7-9
CDR3 length: 14
D gene: TRBD1
clone size: -

CDR3 DNA: TGTGCCAGTAGTATGTGGAGCGGGGGCAATCAGCCCCAGCATTTT
CDR3 protein: CASSMWSGGNQPQHF
J gene: TRBJ1-5
V gene: TRBV19
CDR3 length: 15
D gene: -
clone size: -

CDR3 DNA: TGTGCTAGTGGTTTGGGGACTAGTATCTACGAGCAGTACTTC
CDR3 protein: CASGLGTSIYEQYF
J gene: TRBJ2-7
V gene: TRBV12-5
CDR3 length: 14
D gene: TRBD2
clone size: few

CDR3 DNA: TGTGCCACCATCGGACTAGCGGGGGCTGATGAGCAGTTCTTC
CDR3 protein: CATIGLAGADEQFF
J gene: TRBJ2-1
V gene: TRBV7-9
CDR3 length: 14
D gene: TRBD2
clone size: -

CDR3 DNA: TGTGCTAGCAGCATTAGCGGGGGGGCGGGAGATACGCAGTATTTT
CDR3 protein: CASSISGGAGDTQYF
J gene: TRBJ2-3
V gene: TRBV7-7
CDR3 length: 15
D gene: TRBD2
clone size: -

CDR3 DNA: TGCGCCAGCAGCCAAGATGGGGTAGCGGGAATCTACGAGCAGTACTTC
CDR3 protein: CASSQDGVAGIYEQYF
J gene: TRBJ2-7
V gene: TRBV4-1
CDR3 length: 16
D gene: TRBD2
clone size: -

CDR3 DNA: TGCGCCAGCAGCCAAGTTAACAGGGGGGGCTATGGCTACACCTTC
CDR3 protein: CASSQVNRGGYGYTF
J gene: TRBJ1-2
V gene: TRBV4-1
CDR3 length: 15
D gene: TRBD1
clone size: -

CDR3 DNA: TGTGCCAGCAGCGAGGGGACAGGGGGAGGCCAGCCCCAGCATTTT
CDR3 protein: CASSEGTGGGQPQHF
J gene: TRBJ1-5
V gene: TRBV13
CDR3 length: 15
D gene: TRBD1
clone size: -

CDR3 DNA: TGCAGCGTTGAACGGGACAGGCCCTACGAGCAGTACTTC
CDR3 protein: CSVERDRPYEQYF
J gene: TRBJ2-7
V gene: TRBV29-1
CDR3 length: 13
D gene: TRBD1
clone size: few

CDR3 DNA: TGTGCCAGCAGCCAAGACGGGGGGGGTCTGGCCTTTGGCTACACCTTC
CDR3 protein: CASSQDGGGLAFGYTF
J gene: TRBJ1-2
V gene: TRBV4-2
CDR3 length: 16
D gene: -
clone size: -

CDR3 DNA: TGTGCCAGTAAGCCCAGCGGGGGGTCCCTCGGTGGAGACCACCAGTACTTC
CDR3 protein: CASKPSGGSLGGDHQYF
J gene: TRBJ2-5
V gene: TRBV7-9
CDR3 length: 17
D gene: TRBD2
clone size: -

CDR3 DNA: TGTGCCAGCAGCTCCAGGACTAGCGCAAGCTCCTACGAGCAGTACTTC
CDR3 protein: CASSSRTSASSYEQYF
J gene: TRBJ2-7
V gene: TRBV7-8
CDR3 length: 16
D gene: TRBD2
clone size: once

CDR3 DNA: TGTGCCAGTAGTAGCGGGGGGGCTGGGAATGAGCAGTTCTTC
CDR3 protein: CASSSGGAGNEQFF
J gene: TRBJ2-1
V gene: TRBV19
CDR3 length: 14
D gene: TRBD2
clone size: -

CDR3 DNA: TGTGCCAGCAGCTCCCGGGAGCTCAGTGGAGAAAAACTGTTTTTT
CDR3 protein: CASSSRELSGEKLFF
J gene: TRBJ1-4
V gene: TRBV7-9
CDR3 length: 15
D gene: -
clone size: -

CDR3 DNA: TGTGCCAGCACCGACCGTCGCGGGAGGCGAGAGCAGTACTTC
CDR3 protein: CASTDRRGRREQYF
J gene: TRBJ2-7
V gene: TRBV27
CDR3 length: 14
D gene: TRBD2
clone size: -

CDR3 DNA: TGTGCCAGTAGTATGGGGCCTATGAACACTGAAGCTTTCTTT
CDR3 protein: CASSMGPMNTEAFF
J gene: TRBJ1-1
V gene: TRBV19
CDR3 length: 14
D gene: -
clone size: -

CDR3 DNA: TGTGCCAGCGGGACAGGGGGACCCTACGAGCAGTACTTC
CDR3 protein: CASGTGGPYEQYF
J gene: TRBJ2-7
V gene: TRBV2
CDR3 length: 13
D gene: TRBD1
clone size: -

CDR3 DNA: TGTGCCAGCAGCCCTACAGGGGGCGGTGCGCCCCAGCATTTT
CDR3 protein: CASSPTGGGAPQHF
J gene: TRBJ1-5
V gene: TRBV2
CDR3 length: 14
D gene: TRBD1
clone size: -

CDR3 DNA: TGTGCCAGCAGCTCGGGTCCGCAGACCCAGTACTTC
CDR3 protein: CASSSGPQTQYF
J gene: TRBJ2-5
V gene: TRBV7-9
CDR3 length: 12
D gene: -
clone size: -

CDR3 DNA: TGTGCCAGTAGTGGGGCCTTGAACACTGAAGCTTTCTTT
CDR3 protein: CASSGALNTEAFF
J gene: TRBJ1-1
V gene: TRBV19
CDR3 length: 13
D gene: -
clone size: -

CDR3 DNA: TGTGCCAGCACCCCAGGGGGCGACTATGGCTACACCTTC
CDR3 protein: CASTPGGDYGYTF
J gene: TRBJ1-2
V gene: TRBV7-8
CDR3 length: 13
D gene: TRBD1
clone size: -